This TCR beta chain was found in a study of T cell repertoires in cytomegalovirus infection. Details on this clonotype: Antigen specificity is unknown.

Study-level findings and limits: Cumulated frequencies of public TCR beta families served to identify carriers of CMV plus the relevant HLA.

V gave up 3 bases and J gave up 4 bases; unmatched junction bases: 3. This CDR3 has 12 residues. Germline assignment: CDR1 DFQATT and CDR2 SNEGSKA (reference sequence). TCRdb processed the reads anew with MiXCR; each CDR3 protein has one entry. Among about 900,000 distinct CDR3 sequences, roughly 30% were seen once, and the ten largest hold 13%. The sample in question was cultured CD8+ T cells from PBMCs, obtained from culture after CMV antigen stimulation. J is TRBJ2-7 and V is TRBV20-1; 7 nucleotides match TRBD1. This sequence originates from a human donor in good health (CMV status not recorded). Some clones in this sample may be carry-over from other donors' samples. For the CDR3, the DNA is TGCAGTGCTAGTAAACAGGGGTACGAGCAGTACTTC. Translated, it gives CSASKQGYEQYF.